A selection of T cell receptor beta chains follows, all from one sample in a study of T cells in Graves' hyperthyroidism and ophthalmopathy. TCRdb passed the multiplex PCR reads through MiXCR, listing each CDR3 protein once. Seen here are 500,000 to 600,000 distinct CDR3 sequences, around 20% observed once, and the top ten hold approximately 50%. The sample consisted of blood. These receptor sequences come from a man in his forties with Graves' ophthalmopathy. Each CDR3 is given with its conserved first and last residue. A D gene is named only where the DNA matches it firmly. Clone size is shown for a subset of rows, as once, few, many or a class of expanded clone.

abundance: few
v_gene: TRBV5-8
d_gene: TRBD1
j_gene: TRBJ1-1
CDR3aa: CASTKQGLDTEAFF
CDR3nt: TGTGCCAGCACGAAACAGGGGCTCGACACTGAAGCTTTCTTT

abundance: few
v_gene: TRBV19
d_gene: -
j_gene: TRBJ1-5
CDR3aa: CASTGGSGISNQPQHF
CDR3nt: TGTGCCAGTACCGGGGGAAGCGGGATTAGCAATCAGCCCCAGCATTTT

abundance: few
v_gene: TRBV27
d_gene: TRBD2
j_gene: TRBJ2-1
CDR3aa: CASSQSGTYNEQFF
CDR3nt: TGTGCCAGCAGTCAAAGCGGGACCTACAATGAGCAGTTCTTC

abundance: few
v_gene: TRBV9
d_gene: -
j_gene: TRBJ2-1
CDR3aa: CASSARENEQFF
CDR3nt: TGTGCCAGCAGCGCCAGGGAGAATGAGCAGTTCTTC

abundance: -
v_gene: TRBV10-2
d_gene: -
j_gene: TRBJ1-5
CDR3aa: CASSYSQTGNQPQHF
CDR3nt: TGTGCCAGCAGTTACTCCCAGACCGGTAATCAGCCCCAGCATTTT

abundance: many
v_gene: TRBV12-3/TRBV12-4
d_gene: -
j_gene: TRBJ1-4
CDR3aa: CASSNGQTPNEKLFF
CDR3nt: TGTGCCAGCAGTAACGGACAGACTCCCAATGAAAAGCTGTTTTTT

abundance: -
v_gene: TRBV4-3
d_gene: -
j_gene: TRBJ2-7
CDR3aa: CASSQRTDFIYEQYF
CDR3nt: TGCGCCAGCAGCCAAAGGACGGATTTCATCTACGAGCAGTACTTC

abundance: -
v_gene: TRBV9
d_gene: -
j_gene: TRBJ2-1
CDR3aa: CASSVAYRVDNEQFF
CDR3nt: TGTGCCAGCAGCGTAGCTTACCGGGTGGACAATGAGCAGTTCTTC

abundance: -
v_gene: TRBV4-1
d_gene: -
j_gene: TRBJ1-6
CDR3aa: CASSQDRLHNSPLHF
CDR3nt: TGCGCCAGCAGCCAAGATCGGTTGCATAATTCACCCCTCCACTTT

abundance: many
v_gene: TRBV18
d_gene: TRBD2
j_gene: TRBJ2-1
CDR3aa: CASSFSGASSYNEQFF
CDR3nt: TGTGCCAGCTCATTCAGCGGGGCGAGCTCCTACAATGAGCAGTTCTTC

abundance: few
v_gene: TRBV11-3
d_gene: TRBD2
j_gene: TRBJ2-1
CDR3aa: CASSHPGQRGGRYNEQFF
CDR3nt: TGTGCCAGCAGCCATCCAGGTCAGCGGGGGGGGCGGTACAATGAGCAGTTCTTC

abundance: few
v_gene: TRBV7-2
d_gene: TRBD1
j_gene: TRBJ2-1
CDR3aa: CASSSPGTGSTGKQFF
CDR3nt: TGTGCCAGCAGCTCGCCAGGGACAGGGTCGACGGGGAAGCAGTTCTTC

abundance: -
v_gene: TRBV5-1
d_gene: TRBD2
j_gene: TRBJ2-5
CDR3aa: CASSLWTSGETQYF
CDR3nt: TGCGCCAGCAGCCTCTGGACTAGCGGAGAGACCCAGTACTTC

abundance: few
v_gene: TRBV24-1
d_gene: -
j_gene: TRBJ1-5
CDR3aa: CATSDPRRGFNQPQHF
CDR3nt: TGTGCCACCAGTGATCCGAGGCGGGGGTTCAATCAGCCCCAGCATTTT

abundance: few
v_gene: TRBV28
d_gene: -
j_gene: TRBJ2-1
CDR3aa: CVSSSNYNEQFF
CDR3nt: TGTGTCAGCAGTTCGAACTACAATGAGCAGTTCTTC

abundance: few
v_gene: TRBV5-6
d_gene: TRBD1
j_gene: TRBJ1-4
CDR3aa: CASSLGQGSTNEKLFF
CDR3nt: TGTGCCAGCAGCTTGGGACAGGGATCAACTAATGAAAAACTGTTTTTT

abundance: -
v_gene: TRBV3-1
d_gene: -
j_gene: TRBJ1-4
CDR3aa: CASSQTGEKLFF
CDR3nt: TGTGCCAGCAGCCAAACAGGAGAAAAACTGTTTTTT

abundance: many
v_gene: TRBV12-3/TRBV12-4
d_gene: -
j_gene: TRBJ1-1
CDR3aa: CASTNEGGEAFF
CDR3nt: TGTGCCAGCACTAACGAGGGCGGTGAAGCTTTCTTT

abundance: -
v_gene: TRBV6-1
d_gene: TRBD2
j_gene: TRBJ2-3
CDR3aa: CAGASGSPDTQYF
CDR3nt: TGTGCCGGGGCTAGCGGGAGTCCAGATACGCAGTATTTT

abundance: few
v_gene: TRBV10-2
d_gene: -
j_gene: TRBJ1-1
CDR3aa: CASSEVYTEAFF
CDR3nt: TGCGCCAGCAGTGAGGTGTACACTGAAGCTTTCTTT

abundance: few
v_gene: TRBV7-2
d_gene: TRBD1
j_gene: TRBJ1-2
CDR3aa: CASSPGTGAFYGYTF
CDR3nt: TGTGCCAGCAGCCCTGGGACAGGGGCTTTCTATGGCTACACCTTC

abundance: -
v_gene: TRBV6-9
d_gene: -
j_gene: TRBJ2-7
CDR3aa: CASSYALLRRNSYEQYF
CDR3nt: TGTGCCAGCAGTTACGCCCTTTTACGGCGAAATTCCTACGAGCAGTACTTC

abundance: -
v_gene: TRBV19
d_gene: -
j_gene: TRBJ2-7
CDR3aa: CASSDNVPLLGSTHEQYF
CDR3nt: TGTGCCAGTAGTGACAACGTACCCCTCCTTGGCTCAACCCACGAGCAGTACTTC

abundance: few
v_gene: TRBV29-1
d_gene: -
j_gene: TRBJ2-7
CDR3aa: CSVDLGSYEQYF
CDR3nt: TGCAGCGTTGACCTCGGTAGCTACGAGCAGTACTTC

abundance: few
v_gene: TRBV2
d_gene: -
j_gene: TRBJ2-2
CDR3aa: CASITDVTGELFF
CDR3nt: TGTGCCAGCATTACGGACGTCACCGGGGAGCTGTTTTTT

abundance: many
v_gene: TRBV12-3/TRBV12-4
d_gene: TRBD1
j_gene: TRBJ1-2
CDR3aa: CASSSRADRDWSGYTF
CDR3nt: TGTGCCAGCAGTTCAAGAGCCGACAGGGACTGGAGTGGCTACACCTTC

abundance: few
v_gene: TRBV30
d_gene: TRBD2
j_gene: TRBJ2-3
CDR3aa: CAWALRLAARTDTQYF
CDR3nt: TGTGCCTGGGCCCTACGACTAGCGGCTCGCACAGATACGCAGTATTTT

abundance: -
v_gene: TRBV27
d_gene: TRBD2
j_gene: TRBJ2-5
CDR3aa: CASSFLLAGQERTQYF
CDR3nt: TGTGCCAGCAGTTTTCTACTAGCGGGCCAGGAGAGGACCCAGTACTTC

abundance: few
v_gene: TRBV6-1
d_gene: -
j_gene: TRBJ2-3
CDR3aa: CASGHTQYF
CDR3nt: TGTGCCAGCGGACATACGCAGTATTTT

abundance: many
v_gene: TRBV6-1
d_gene: -
j_gene: TRBJ2-7
CDR3aa: CASSAGPSREQYF
CDR3nt: TGTGCCAGCAGTGCGGGCCCTAGTAGGGAGCAGTACTTC

abundance: few
v_gene: TRBV20-1
d_gene: -
j_gene: TRBJ1-2
CDR3aa: CSAIPPTLKSKLYGYTF
CDR3nt: TGCAGTGCTATCCCACCGACCTTGAAATCTAAGCTATATGGCTACACCTTC